The clone carrying this T cell receptor (beta chain) appeared a few times. Its antigen is undetermined. At one boundary the junction diverges from the germline segment, which might be a read error. These data originate in a study of response to subunit inactivated influenza vaccine. Study results and caveats: After each seasonal influenza vaccination, few new T cells are recruited, the authors suggested.

Using its own MiXCR run on the RT-PCR reads, TCRdb lists one record per CDR3 protein. The sample records around 520,000 distinct CDR3 sequences, roughly 23% being singletons. The germline V gene has CDR1 LGHNA and CDR2 YNFKEQ. The CDR3 covers 16 residues. The sequences come from CD4+ T cells sorted from PBMCs, collected around 5 days after vaccination. This sequence joins TRBV4-2 and TRBJ2-6; the D gene is possibly TRBD1 (6 bases). The TCR sequence derives from a man aged 50-60 years who received an inactivated influenza vaccine. The CDR3 region is CASGQGLSSGANVLTF. The CDR3, as DNA: TGTGCCAGCGGCCAGGGGCTTTCCTCTGGGGCCAACGTCCTGACTTTC.